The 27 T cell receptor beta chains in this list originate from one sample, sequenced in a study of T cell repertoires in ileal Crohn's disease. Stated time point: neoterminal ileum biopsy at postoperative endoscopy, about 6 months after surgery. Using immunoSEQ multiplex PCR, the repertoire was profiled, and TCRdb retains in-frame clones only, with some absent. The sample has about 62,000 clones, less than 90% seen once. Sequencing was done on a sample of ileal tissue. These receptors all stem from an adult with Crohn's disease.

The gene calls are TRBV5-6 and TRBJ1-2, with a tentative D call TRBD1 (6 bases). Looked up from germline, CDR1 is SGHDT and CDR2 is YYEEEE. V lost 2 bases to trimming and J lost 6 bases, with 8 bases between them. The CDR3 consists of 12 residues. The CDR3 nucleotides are TGTGCCAGCAGCTTACGACAGGATGGCTACACCTTC. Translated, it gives CASSLRQDGYTF.

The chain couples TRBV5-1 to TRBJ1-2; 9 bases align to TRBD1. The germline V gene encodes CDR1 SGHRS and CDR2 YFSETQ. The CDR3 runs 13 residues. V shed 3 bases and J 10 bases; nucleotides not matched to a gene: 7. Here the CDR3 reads CASSWTGDEVYTF. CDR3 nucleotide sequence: TGCGCCAGCAGCTGGACAGGGGACGAGGTCTACACCTTC.

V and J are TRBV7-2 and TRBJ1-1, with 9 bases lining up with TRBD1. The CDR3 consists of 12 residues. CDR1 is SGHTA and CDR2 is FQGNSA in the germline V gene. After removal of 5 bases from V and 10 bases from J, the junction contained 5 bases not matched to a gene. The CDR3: CASSPTTGGAFF. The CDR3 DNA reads TGTGCCAGCAGCCCCACGACAGGGGGAGCTTTCTTT.

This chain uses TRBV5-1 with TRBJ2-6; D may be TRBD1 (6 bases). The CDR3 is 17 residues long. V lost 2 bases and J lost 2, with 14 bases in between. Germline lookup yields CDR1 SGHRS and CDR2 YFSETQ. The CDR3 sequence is CASSFIQGEAGANVLTF. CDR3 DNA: TGCGCCAGCAGCTTTATACAGGGAGAAGCTGGGGCCAACGTCCTGACTTTC. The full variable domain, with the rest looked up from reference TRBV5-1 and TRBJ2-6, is KAGVTQTPRYLIKTRGQQVTLSCSPISGHRSVSWYQQTPGQGLQFLFEYFSETQRNKGNFPGRFSGRQFSNSRSEMNVSTLELGDSALYLCASSFIQGEAGANVLTFGAGSRLTVL.

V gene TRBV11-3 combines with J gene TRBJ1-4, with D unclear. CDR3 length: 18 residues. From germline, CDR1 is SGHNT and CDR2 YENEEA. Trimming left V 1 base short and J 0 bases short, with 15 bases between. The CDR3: CASSLGYGGVATNEKLFF. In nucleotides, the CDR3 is TGTGCCAGCAGCTTAGGTTACGGCGGCGTTGCAACTAATGAAAAACTGTTTTTT.

CDR3 nucleotide sequence: TGTGCCAGCAGCCTCCCGGGTGGGTACGAGCAGTACTTC. It encodes CASSLPGGYEQYF. The chain combines TRBV11-2 with TRBJ2-7; D is ambiguous. Trimming left V 5 bases short and J 4 bases short, with 12 bases between. CDR1 is SGHAT and CDR2 is FQNNGV in the germline V gene. The CDR3 loop spans 13 amino acids.

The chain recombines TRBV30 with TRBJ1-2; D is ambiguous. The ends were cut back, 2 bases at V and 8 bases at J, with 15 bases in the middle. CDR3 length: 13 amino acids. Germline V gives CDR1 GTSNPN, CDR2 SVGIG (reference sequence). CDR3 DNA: TGTGCCTGGAGTCAAGCACCCGACTCGGGCTACACCTTC. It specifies CAWSQAPDSGYTF. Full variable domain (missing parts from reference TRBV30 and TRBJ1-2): SQTIHQWPATLVQPVGSPLSLECTVEGTSNPNLYWYRQAAGRGLQLLFYSVGIGQISSEVPQNLSASRPQDRQFILSSKKLLLSDSGFYLCAWSQAPDSGYTFGSGTRLTVV.

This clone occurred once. CDR3 nucleotides: TGTGCCAGCATACTGAGCGGGAACTATGGCTACACCTTC. Encoded protein: CASILSGNYGYTF. V and J are TRBV28 and TRBJ1-2; D remains ambiguous. CDR1 and CDR2 (germline): MDHEN, SYDVKM. The CDR3 is 13 residues long. Trimming shortened V by 7 bases and J by 2 bases, and 11 bases separated the two germline ends.

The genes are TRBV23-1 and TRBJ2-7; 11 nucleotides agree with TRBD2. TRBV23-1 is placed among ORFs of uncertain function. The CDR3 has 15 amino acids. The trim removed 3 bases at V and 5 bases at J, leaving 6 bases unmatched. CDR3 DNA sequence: TGCGCCAGCAGTCATGTACTAGCGGGGGCCCACGAGCAGTACGTC. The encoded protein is CASSHVLAGAHEQYV.

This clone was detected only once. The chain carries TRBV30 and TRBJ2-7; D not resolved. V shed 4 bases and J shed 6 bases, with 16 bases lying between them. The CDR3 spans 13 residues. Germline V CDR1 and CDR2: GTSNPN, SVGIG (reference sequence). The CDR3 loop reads CAWTARSISEQYF. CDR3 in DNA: TGTGCCTGGACCGCCAGAAGTATTTCCGAGCAGTACTTC.

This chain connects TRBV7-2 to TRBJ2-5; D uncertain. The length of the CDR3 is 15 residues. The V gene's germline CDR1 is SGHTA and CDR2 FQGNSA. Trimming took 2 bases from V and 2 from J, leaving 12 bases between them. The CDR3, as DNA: TGTGCCAGCAGCTTACTTCCGGGTTCTCAAGAGACCCAGTACTTC. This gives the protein CASSLLPGSQETQYF.

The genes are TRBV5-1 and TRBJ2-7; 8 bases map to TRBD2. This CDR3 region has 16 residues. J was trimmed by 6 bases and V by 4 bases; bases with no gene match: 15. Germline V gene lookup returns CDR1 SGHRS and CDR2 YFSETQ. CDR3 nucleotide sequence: TGCGCCAGCAGCCCAATTACCCACGCGGGAGGAGGCGAGCAGTACTTC. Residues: CASSPITHAGGGEQYF.

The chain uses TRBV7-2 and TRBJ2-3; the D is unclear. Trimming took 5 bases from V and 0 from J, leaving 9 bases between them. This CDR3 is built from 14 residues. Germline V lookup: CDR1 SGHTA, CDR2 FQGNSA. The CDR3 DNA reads TGTGCCAGCAGCCTTCTCGGTAGCACAGATACGCAGTATTTT. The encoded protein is CASSLLGSTDTQYF.

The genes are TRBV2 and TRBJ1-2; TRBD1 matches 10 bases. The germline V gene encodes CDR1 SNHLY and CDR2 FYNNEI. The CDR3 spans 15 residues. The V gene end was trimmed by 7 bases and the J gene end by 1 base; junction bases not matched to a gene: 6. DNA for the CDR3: TGTGCCAGCATGAGACAGGGGGCGGTTAACTATGGCTACACCTTC. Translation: CASMRQGAVNYGYTF. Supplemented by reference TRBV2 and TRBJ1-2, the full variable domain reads EPEVTQTPSHQVTQMGQEVILRCVPISNHLYFYWYRQILGQKVEFLVSFYNNEISEKSEIFDDQFSVERPDGSNFTLKIRSTKLEDSAMYFCASMRQGAVNYGYTFGSGTRLTVV.

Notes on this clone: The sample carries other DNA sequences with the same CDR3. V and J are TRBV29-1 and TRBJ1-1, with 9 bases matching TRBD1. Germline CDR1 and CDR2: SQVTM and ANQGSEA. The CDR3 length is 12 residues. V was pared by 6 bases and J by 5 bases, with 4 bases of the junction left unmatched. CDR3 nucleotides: TGCAGCGTGGGACAGGGTGGGACTGAAGCTTTCTTT. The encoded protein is CSVGQGGTEAFF.

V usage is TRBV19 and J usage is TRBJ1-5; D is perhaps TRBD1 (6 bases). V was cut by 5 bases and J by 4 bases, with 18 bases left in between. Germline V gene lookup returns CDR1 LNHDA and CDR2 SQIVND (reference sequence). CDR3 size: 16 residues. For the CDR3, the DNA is TGTGCCAGTAGTTCCAGGGGTTTGGGGCGGAATCAGCCCCAGCATTTT. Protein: CASSSRGLGRNQPQHF.

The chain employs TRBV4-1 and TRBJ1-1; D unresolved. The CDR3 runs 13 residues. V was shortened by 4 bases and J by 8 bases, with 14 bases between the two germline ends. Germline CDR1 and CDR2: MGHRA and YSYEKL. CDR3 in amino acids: CASSPLAASEAFF. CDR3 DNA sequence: TGCGCCAGCAGCCCTTTGGCGGCGTCCGAAGCTTTCTTT.

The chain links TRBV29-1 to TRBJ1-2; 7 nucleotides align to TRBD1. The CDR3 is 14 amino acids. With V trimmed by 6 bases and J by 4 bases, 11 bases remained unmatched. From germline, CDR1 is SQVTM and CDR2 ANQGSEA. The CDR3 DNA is TGCAGCGTATCCAAAACAGGGGCCCGCTATGGCTACACCTTC. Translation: CSVSKTGARYGYTF.

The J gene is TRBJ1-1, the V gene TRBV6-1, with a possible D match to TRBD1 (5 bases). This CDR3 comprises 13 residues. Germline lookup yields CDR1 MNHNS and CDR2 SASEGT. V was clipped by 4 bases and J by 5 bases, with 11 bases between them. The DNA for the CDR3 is TGTGCCAGCAGTGGGGGGGGGAGAACTGAAGCTTTCTTT. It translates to CASSGGGRTEAFF.

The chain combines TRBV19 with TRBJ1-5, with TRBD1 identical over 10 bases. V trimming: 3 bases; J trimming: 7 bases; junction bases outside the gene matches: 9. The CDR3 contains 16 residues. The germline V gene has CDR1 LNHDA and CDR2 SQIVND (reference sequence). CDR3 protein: CASSIRGTGEAQPQHF. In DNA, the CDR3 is TGTGCCAGTAGTATCCGCGGGACAGGGGAGGCACAGCCCCAGCATTTT.

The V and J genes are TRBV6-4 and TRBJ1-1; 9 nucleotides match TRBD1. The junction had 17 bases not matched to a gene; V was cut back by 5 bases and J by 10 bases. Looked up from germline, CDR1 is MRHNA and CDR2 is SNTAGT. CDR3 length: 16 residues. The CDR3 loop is CASSPGMGQGIRGAFF. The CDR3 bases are TGTGCCAGCAGTCCGGGGATGGGACAGGGAATCCGTGGAGCTTTCTTT.

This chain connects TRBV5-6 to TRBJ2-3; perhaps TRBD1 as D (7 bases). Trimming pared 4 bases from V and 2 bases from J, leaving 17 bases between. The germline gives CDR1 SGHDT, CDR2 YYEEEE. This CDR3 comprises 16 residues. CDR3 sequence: CASSQGGGTHTDTQYF. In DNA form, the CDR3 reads TGTGCCAGCAGCCAGGGGGGCGGGACTCACACAGATACGCAGTATTTT.

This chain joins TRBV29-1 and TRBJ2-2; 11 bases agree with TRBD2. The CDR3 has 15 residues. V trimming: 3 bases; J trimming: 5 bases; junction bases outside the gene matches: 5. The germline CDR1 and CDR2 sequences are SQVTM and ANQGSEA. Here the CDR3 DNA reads TGCAGCGTTGAGGGGAGACTAGCGGGGACCGGGGAGCTGTTTTTT. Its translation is CSVEGRLAGTGELFF.

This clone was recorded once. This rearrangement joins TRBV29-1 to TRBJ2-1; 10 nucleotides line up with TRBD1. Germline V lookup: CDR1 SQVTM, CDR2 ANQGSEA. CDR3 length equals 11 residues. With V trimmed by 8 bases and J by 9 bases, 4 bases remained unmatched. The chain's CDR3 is CSPGQGGEQFF. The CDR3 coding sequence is TGCAGCCCAGGACAGGGGGGTGAGCAGTTCTTC.

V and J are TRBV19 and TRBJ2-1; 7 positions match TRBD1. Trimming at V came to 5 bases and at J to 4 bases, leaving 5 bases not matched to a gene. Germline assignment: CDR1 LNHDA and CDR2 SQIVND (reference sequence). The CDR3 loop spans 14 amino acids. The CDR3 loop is CASSLTQGYNEQFF. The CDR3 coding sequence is TGTGCCAGTAGTTTAACACAGGGGTACAATGAGCAGTTCTTC.

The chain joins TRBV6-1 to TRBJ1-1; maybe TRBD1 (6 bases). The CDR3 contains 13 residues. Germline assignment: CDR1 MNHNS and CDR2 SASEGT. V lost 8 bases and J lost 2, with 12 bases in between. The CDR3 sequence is CASSKQGNTEAFF. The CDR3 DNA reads TGTGCCAGCTCTAAACAGGGAAACACTGAAGCTTTCTTT.

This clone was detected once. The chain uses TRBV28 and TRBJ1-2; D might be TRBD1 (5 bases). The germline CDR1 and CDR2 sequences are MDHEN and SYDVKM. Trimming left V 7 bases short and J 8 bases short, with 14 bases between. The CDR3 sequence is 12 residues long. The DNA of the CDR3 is TGTGCCAGCAAGCAGGGTCGTGGAGGCTACACCTTC. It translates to CASKQGRGGYTF.